This TCR beta chain was sequenced during a study of blood T cell repertoires in COVID-19. The overall study: Sources were T cells, B-cell-depleted T cells, or PBMCs; the material itself was cDNA or gDNA.

Authors' data handling: Scientists estimated how many nucleated cells there were by amplifying reference gene primers. Repertoires were generated with immunoSEQ multiplex PCR, while TCRdb's copy carries only in-frame clones and drops some. That table furnishes V, J and clone size, whereas the DNA furnished D and trimming. The sample lists around 96,000 clones, roughly 95% occurring once. V gave up 3 bases and J gave up 2 bases; unmatched junction bases: 5. Germline loops: CDR1 DFQATT, CDR2 SNEGSKA (reference sequence). This CDR3 is 14 amino acids long. The receptor's source is a human donor with active COVID-19. The donor label of this sample is uncertain. V usage is TRBV20-1 and J usage is TRBJ2-5; 8 nucleotides match TRBD1. Sample: peripheral blood. The CDR3 protein is CSASRQGLQETQYF. Here the CDR3 DNA reads TGCAGTGCTAGTCGACAGGGGTTACAAGAGACCCAGTACTTC.